These T cell receptor beta chains were read from a single sample in a study of shared clonotypes between healthy human individuals. Generated by immunoSEQ multiplex PCR, the TCRdb table keeps only in-frame clones and is missing some. Among approximately 740,000 clones, around 92% were seen once, and the ten largest hold around 24%. Specimen: naive CD8+ T cells sorted from blood. The receptors come from a man younger than 40 in good health. The CDR3 runs from the conserved cysteine through the conserved F or W. The order of the fields is clone size, D gene, V gene, J gene, CDR3 DNA, CDR3 protein. The D gene is left open where the match is weak. Clone size is stated in some rows and not others, as once, few, many or a class when expanded.

.	.	TRBV28	TRBJ2-2	TGTGCCAGCAGTTTATCCGGGACAAGTAACACCGGGGAGCTGTTTTTT	CASSLSGTSNTGELFF
.	TRBD2	TRBV5-1	TRBJ2-5	TGCGCCAGCAGCCCCGTACTAGCGGGAGGGCCAGAGACCCAGTACTTC	CASSPVLAGGPETQYF
.	TRBD2	TRBV27	TRBJ2-7	TGTGCCAGCAGGGGTAGCGGGACCTACGAGCAGTACTTC	CASRGSGTYEQYF
.	TRBD1	TRBV6-1	TRBJ1-2	TGTGCCAGCAGTGAAATAGGGGGCAGCTATGGCTACACCTTC	CASSEIGGSYGYTF
.	TRBD2	TRBV7-9	TRBJ2-7	TGTGCCAGCAGCCCGGGGTTGGGACTAGTCGCCTACGAGCAGTACTTC	CASSPGLGLVAYEQYF
.	.	TRBV7-9	TRBJ2-3	TGTGCCAGCGTGGGCACAGATACGCAGTATTTT	CASVGTDTQYF
.	.	TRBV7-6	TRBJ2-1	TGTGCCAGCAGCTTAGACCCTCCTACCAGGGAAAGCTCCTACAATGAGCAGTTCTTC	CASSLDPPTRESSYNEQFF
.	.	TRBV19	TRBJ1-5	TGTGCCAGTAGTATAGAACAGGATCAGCCCCAGCATTTT	CASSIEQDQPQHF
.	.	TRBV4-1	TRBJ2-2	TGCGCCAGCAGCCAAGAGAACAGGTACAACACCGGGGAGCTGTTTTTT	CASSQENRYNTGELFF
.	.	TRBV27	TRBJ2-3	TGTGCCAGCTCACTTTTAGATAGCACAGATACGCAGTATTTT	CASSLLDSTDTQYF
.	.	TRBV25-1	TRBJ2-5	TGTGCCAGCAGTGCGGACCCGAACGGTGCGGCCCAGTACTTC	CASSADPNGAAQYF
few	.	TRBV6-6	TRBJ1-4	TGTGCCAGCAGAGGAGTAGGCAATGAAAAACTGTTTTTT	CASRGVGNEKLFF
.	.	TRBV16	TRBJ1-5	TGTGCCAGCAGCGAGGGTTGGAGGCAGCCCCAGCATTTT	CASSEGWRQPQHF
.	TRBD2	TRBV5-4	TRBJ2-5	TGTGCCAGCAGCTCCACGGGGGGCCTAGCGGGGTCGTTAAGTGACTTC	CASSSTGGLAGSLSDF
.	TRBD1	TRBV7-9	TRBJ2-5	TGTGCCAGCAGCTTCGGGACAGGGGGGCTCGGGGCCCAGTACTTC	CASSFGTGGLGAQYF
.	.	TRBV19	TRBJ2-1	TGTGCCAGTAGTATCGAGGTCCAGAGCTCCTACAATGAGCAGTTCTTC	CASSIEVQSSYNEQFF
once	TRBD1	TRBV27	TRBJ1-2	TGTGCCAGCAGTGACAACAGGGGATTTAGCTACACCTTC	CASSDNRGFSYTF
few	TRBD1	TRBV5-1	TRBJ1-1	TGCGCCAGCAGCCTTGGACAGGGGTCCTCTGAAGCTTTCTTT	CASSLGQGSSEAFF
.	TRBD1	TRBV7-9	TRBJ1-2	TGTGCCAGCAGAACAGGGGACATCCTTAACTATGGCTACACCTTC	CASRTGDILNYGYTF
.	TRBD1	TRBV14	TRBJ2-7	TGTGCCAGCAGTTCGGGACAGGGCTGGAGAGAGCAGTACTTC	CASSSGQGWREQYF
.	.	TRBV28	TRBJ2-1	TGTGCCAGCAGCGAAACCTGGGACCCCCAGGTCCGTGAGCAGTTCTTC	CASSETWDPQVREQFF
.	.	TRBV2	TRBJ1-1	TGTGCCAGCAGTGAGAGGGGATTCACTGAAGCTTTCTTT	CASSERGFTEAFF
.	TRBD1	TRBV6-5	TRBJ2-7	TGTGCCAGCAGCCCGGGACAGGGCTATTGGGAGCAGTACTTC	CASSPGQGYWEQYF
.	TRBD2	TRBV28	TRBJ2-7	TGTGCCAGCAGTTGGACTAGCGGGAGTCCCCGGGAGCAGTACTTC	CASSWTSGSPREQYF
once	.	TRBV27	TRBJ2-1	TGTGCCAGCAGCCTGGGGGGATCCTACAATGAGCAGTTCTTC	CASSLGGSYNEQFF
few	.	TRBV7-9	TRBJ1-2	TGTGCCAGCAGCACACGTGGCTACACCTTC	CASSTRGYTF
once	TRBD1	TRBV15	TRBJ2-7	TGTGCCACCAGCAGAGATTTCGGACAGGGATCCTACGAGCAGTACTTC	CATSRDFGQGSYEQYF
.	.	TRBV19	TRBJ1-4	TGTGCCAGTGCAGATATATTGAATGAAAAACTGTTTTTT	CASADILNEKLFF
.	.	TRBV7-9	TRBJ1-2	TGTGCCAGCAGCTTAGCCAGCCCCCATGGCTACACCTTC	CASSLASPHGYTF
.	TRBD1	TRBV2	TRBJ1-4	TGTGCCGGCAGACAGGGGTGGGATAATGAAAAACTGTTTTTT	CAGRQGWDNEKLFF
.	.	TRBV10-2	TRBJ2-7	TGCGCCAGCAGTGAACAGGCCTACGAGCAGTACTTC	CASSEQAYEQYF
.	TRBD1	TRBV29-1	TRBJ1-2	TGCAGCGTTGCCGAGACAGGGTTGAGCTATGGCTACACCTTC	CSVAETGLSYGYTF
.	.	TRBV30	TRBJ2-3	TGTGCCTGGGCGGCAGGGGTCCAGAGGACAGATACGCAGTATTTT	CAWAAGVQRTDTQYF
.	TRBD2	TRBV10-1	TRBJ2-1	TGCGCCAGCAGTGAGTCTTTGCGGGGGGGGTTGGAGCAGTTCTTC	CASSESLRGGLEQFF
once	.	TRBV27	TRBJ1-4	TGTGCCAGCAGTTTATTGGGGATGGGGGCTAATGAAAAACTGTTTTTT	CASSLLGMGANEKLFF
once	TRBD1	TRBV2	TRBJ1-1	TGTGCCAGCAGTCCATCCGCTCTGACAGGGGGCGCGGGGACTGAAGCTTTCTTT	CASSPSALTGGAGTEAFF
.	.	TRBV28	TRBJ2-7	TGTGCCAGCAGTTTATCTGCACGGGGCTCCTACGAGCAGTACTTC	CASSLSARGSYEQYF
.	.	TRBV10-1	TRBJ2-3	TGCGCCAGCAGTGAGTCTGAGGACACAGCCACAGATACGCAGTATTTT	CASSESEDTATDTQYF
.	.	TRBV28	TRBJ2-1	TGTGCCAGCAGTTCGAGGAAAAGCTCCTACAATGAGCAGTTCTTC	CASSSRKSSYNEQFF
few	.	TRBV4-3	TRBJ1-2	TGCGCCAGCAGCCAAGATGGAGACTGGGGCTACACCTTC	CASSQDGDWGYTF
.	TRBD1	TRBV10-3	TRBJ1-1	TGTGCCATCAGAGTTGACAGGGGACGAAACAGGGGGACTGAAGCTTTCTTT	CAIRVDRGRNRGTEAFF